These 18 T cell receptor beta chains share one sample of origin, sequenced in a study of control samples from healthy donors and cancer patients. Using immunoSEQ multiplex PCR, the repertoire was profiled, and TCRdb retains in-frame clones only, with some absent. Of about 120,000 clones listed, 80% to 95% are singletons. The sequenced sample was blood. Source of these receptors: a man between 35 and 55 years old in good health.

The chain carries TRBV12-3 or TRBV12-4 and TRBJ2-5; D remains unclear. The ends were cut back, 7 bases at V and 5 bases at J, with 11 bases in the middle. CDR3 size: 12 residues. The CDR3, as DNA: TGTGCCAGCACCGCCCCCGGGGAGACCCAGTACTTC. It yields the protein CASTAPGETQYF.

The chain links TRBV2 to TRBJ1-1; D possibly corresponds to TRBD1 (6 bases). Trimming took off 0 bases at V and 2 bases at J, with 13 bases between the two ends. The CDR3 extends over 16 amino acids. From germline, CDR1 is SNHLY and CDR2 FYNNEI. The CDR3 DNA sequence: TGTGCCAGCAGTGAAGCCCACGCAGGGGTTAACACTGAAGCTTTCTTT. Protein product: CASSEAHAGVNTEAFF.

This chain joins TRBV2 and TRBJ1-4; D gene unclear. This CDR3 is 15 amino acids long. Germline values: CDR1 SNHLY, CDR2 FYNNEI. The ends were cut back, 6 bases at V and 0 bases at J, with 11 bases in the middle. CDR3 sequence: CASSATPATNEKLFF. The CDR3 DNA reads as TGTGCCAGCAGCGCCACCCCAGCAACTAATGAAAAACTGTTTTTT.

This sequence joins TRBV5-1 and TRBJ1-5; no firm D call. The ends were cut back, 1 base at V and 3 bases at J, with 11 bases in the middle. Germline V lookup: CDR1 SGHRS, CDR2 YFSETQ. CDR3 size: 15 residues. The CDR3 sequence: CASSLWPGPNQPQHF. As DNA, the CDR3 is TGCGCCAGCAGCTTGTGGCCCGGCCCCAATCAGCCCCAGCATTTT.

This clone appeared a few times. The rearrangement uses TRBV9 and TRBJ2-5; D possibly matches TRBD1 or TRBD2 (6 bases each). V lost 5 bases, J lost 4 bases, and 15 bases lay in between. Germline-derived CDR1 and CDR2 are SGDLS and YYNGEE. This CDR3 is 14 amino acids long. CDR3 sequence reads: CASSPQGGGETQYF. The CDR3 DNA is TGTGCCAGCAGTCCACAAGGGGGAGGAGAGACCCAGTACTTC.

This chain's CDR3 is CASSLGLAETDTQYF. The DNA for the CDR3 is TGTGCCAGCAGCTTGGGGCTAGCGGAAACAGATACGCAGTATTTT. The chain recombines TRBV5-4 with TRBJ2-3; 7 bases line up with TRBD2. This CDR3 region has 15 residues. The germline CDR1 and CDR2 sequences are SGHNT and YYREEE (reference sequence). Germline trimming cut 0 bases from V and 3 bases from J; bases unmatched to any gene: 4.

V gene TRBV6-1 combines with J gene TRBJ2-7; D may be TRBD1 (5 bases). V was trimmed by 2 bases and J by 7 bases, leaving 18 bases between them. The length of the CDR3 is 15 residues. Germline CDR1 is MNHNS and CDR2 is SASEGT. The CDR3 reads CASSEQGLPTGEQYF. For the CDR3, the DNA is TGTGCCAGCAGTGAACAGGGTTTGCCAACAGGAGAGCAGTACTTC.

This rearrangement joins TRBV5-8 to TRBJ1-2, with D perhaps matching TRBD1 (5 bases). Trimming stripped 4 bases from V and 2 bases from J, with 12 bases between. Germline V lookup: CDR1 SGHTS, CDR2 YDEGEE. The CDR3 runs 14 residues. The CDR3 DNA sequence: TGTGCCAGCAGCGACAACTCAGGGAACTATGGCTACACCTTC. Translated: CASSDNSGNYGYTF.

As DNA, the CDR3 is TGTGCCAGTAGTATACAGGGGGCCGGGCAGCCCCAGCATTTT. Translating it yields CASSIQGAGQPQHF. This chain connects TRBV19 to TRBJ1-5; 8 nucleotides match TRBD1. CDR3 length equals 14 residues. The ends lost 2 bases at V and 7 bases at J; junction bases unmatched: 4. Germline CDR1 LNHDA, CDR2 SQIVND (reference sequence).

The V and J genes are TRBV19 and TRBJ1-5; D not resolved. Germline V lookup: CDR1 LNHDA, CDR2 SQIVND (reference sequence). Trimming removed 4 bases at V and 0 bases at J, with 4 bases between. The CDR3 is made up of 13 amino acids. The CDR3 DNA is TGTGCCAGTAGTAAACATAGCAATCAGCCCCAGCATTTT. This gives the protein CASSKHSNQPQHF.

J is TRBJ1-2 and V is TRBV14; no clear D gene. V dropped 2 bases and J dropped 4 bases, with 8 bases sitting between them. The length of the CDR3 is 13 residues. CDR1 and CDR2 from the germline V gene are SGHDN and FVKESK. CDR3 DNA: TGTGCCAGCAGCCAAAACGTGGGCTATGGCTACACCTTC. This encodes CASSQNVGYGYTF. Full variable domain (remainder filled in from reference TRBV14 and TRBJ1-2): EAGVTQFPSHSVIEKGQTVTLRCDPISGHDNLYWYRRVMGKEIKFLLHFVKESKQDESGMPNNRFLAERTGGTYSTLKVQPAELEDSGVYFCASSQNVGYGYTFGSGTRLTVV.

V usage is TRBV12-5 and J usage is TRBJ1-4; no firm D call. V was cut by 0 bases and J by 7 bases, with 12 bases left in between. In germline, CDR1 is LGHNT, CDR2 FRNRAP. The CDR3 runs to 15 residues. The CDR3 loop is CASGLVLGRVEKLFF. CDR3 bases: TGTGCTAGTGGTTTGGTACTAGGACGGGTTGAAAAACTGTTTTTT. Based on the CDR3 plus reference TRBV12-5 and TRBJ1-4, the full variable domain is DARVTQTPRHKVTEMGQEVTMRCQPILGHNTVFWYRQTMMQGLELLAYFRNRAPLDDSGMPKDRFSAEMPDATLATLKIQPSEPRDSAVYFCASGLVLGRVEKLFFGSGTQLSVL.

The CDR3 DNA sequence: TGTGCCAGCAGTGCTACTAGCGGGGGGCAAGAGACCCAGTACTTC. Protein product: CASSATSGGQETQYF. The V gene is TRBV6-2 or TRBV6-3, the J gene TRBJ2-5; 12 nucleotides agree with TRBD2. CDR1 MNHEY and CDR2 SVGEGT come from the germline V gene. Unmatched junction bases numbered 3, after V lost 5 bases and J lost 2 bases. The CDR3 has 15 amino acids.

The chain joins TRBV30 to TRBJ2-7; unclear D gene. Trimming took off 1 base at V and 6 bases at J, with 16 bases between the two ends. Germline CDR1 reads GTSNPN; CDR2 reads SVGIG (reference sequence). The CDR3 is 14 residues long. The CDR3 DNA reads as TGTGCCTGGAGTGGAGACCCACCAGCGTCCGAGCAGTACTTC. This codes for CAWSGDPPASEQYF.

A single count supports this clone. V is TRBV6-1 and J is TRBJ2-1; TRBD2 matches at 8 bases. Germline V gene data show CDR1 as MNHNS and CDR2 as SASEGT. The CDR3 runs 15 residues. The V segment lost 1 base and the J segment 9 bases; nucleotides outside the gene matches: 8. The CDR3 is CASSEVPGGLGEQFF. CDR3 bases: TGTGCCAGCAGTGAAGTACCGGGGGGGCTTGGTGAGCAGTTCTTC.

The chain links TRBV5-1 to TRBJ2-2, with D perhaps given as TRBD1 or TRBD2 (5 bases each). Germline CDR1 is SGHRS and CDR2 is YFSETQ. V was clipped by 5 bases and J by 6 bases, with 17 bases between them. This CDR3 spans 15 amino acids. The CDR3 here is CASRRVRGSPGELFF. DNA for the CDR3: TGCGCCAGCAGAAGGGTGAGGGGAAGCCCCGGGGAGCTGTTTTTT. Full variable domain (outside the CDR3, taken from reference TRBV5-1 and TRBJ2-2): KAGVTQTPRYLIKTRGQQVTLSCSPISGHRSVSWYQQTPGQGLQFLFEYFSETQRNKGNFPGRFSGRQFSNSRSEMNVSTLELGDSALYLCASRRVRGSPGELFFGEGSRLTVL.

V and J are TRBV15 and TRBJ1-1; D gene ambiguous. The ends were cut back, 2 bases at V and 0 bases at J, with 13 bases in the middle. CDR3 length equals 16 residues. The germline V gene has CDR1 LNHNV and CDR2 YYDKDF (reference sequence). Here the CDR3 reads CATSRRIGSLNTEAFF. The DNA of the CDR3 is TGTGCCACCAGCAGAAGGATAGGGAGTCTGAACACTGAAGCTTTCTTT.

This rearrangement joins TRBV5-1 to TRBJ2-7, with D perhaps given as TRBD1 or TRBD2 (5 bases each). The CDR3 runs 14 residues. Germline CDR1 and CDR2: SGHRS and YFSETQ. Trimming shortened V by 4 bases and J by 2 bases, and 13 bases separated the two germline ends. The CDR3 sequence is CASSLNQGAYEQYF. The CDR3 DNA follows: TGCGCCAGCAGCCTGAACCAGGGAGCCTACGAGCAGTACTTC.